The T cell receptor (beta chain) under discussion was sequenced for a study of beta chain features in type 1 diabetes. Isolated RNA was reverse transcribed in full, so expressed TCRB transcripts were sequenced. Sequenced by immunoSEQ multiplex PCR; TCRdb stores in-frame clones only, minus some. The table includes 640,000 or so clones, roughly 13% detected once. General study findings and limits: Equally in patients and controls, shorter templates might have been favored by PCR. For patients, the naive, central memory and Treg TCRB repertoires appeared more alike than for healthy donors. Shorter TCRB CDR3s, moderately but significantly so, marked every one of the four CD4+ subsets in Type 1 diabetes patients. Patients with type 1 diabetes showed fewer VDJ junction insertions and more deletions.

Blood was drawn once from each donor into heparinised tubes. The draws averaged around 110 mL. This CDR3 comprises 15 residues. V gave up 6 bases and J gave up 8 bases; unmatched junction bases: 15. CDR1 and CDR2 (germline): LNHDA, SQIVND (reference sequence). This clone has a handful of counts. As yet, its antigen is unknown. The J gene is TRBJ1-2, the V gene TRBV19, with 7 positions matching TRBD1. Sequenced sample: naive CD4+ T cells from blood. This sequence originates from a man in his late teens or twenties with type 1 diabetes. This CDR3 is CASSPIQTGQSGYTF. The CDR3, as DNA: TGTGCCAGTAGCCCTATCCAGACGGGACAGTCGGGCTACACCTTC.